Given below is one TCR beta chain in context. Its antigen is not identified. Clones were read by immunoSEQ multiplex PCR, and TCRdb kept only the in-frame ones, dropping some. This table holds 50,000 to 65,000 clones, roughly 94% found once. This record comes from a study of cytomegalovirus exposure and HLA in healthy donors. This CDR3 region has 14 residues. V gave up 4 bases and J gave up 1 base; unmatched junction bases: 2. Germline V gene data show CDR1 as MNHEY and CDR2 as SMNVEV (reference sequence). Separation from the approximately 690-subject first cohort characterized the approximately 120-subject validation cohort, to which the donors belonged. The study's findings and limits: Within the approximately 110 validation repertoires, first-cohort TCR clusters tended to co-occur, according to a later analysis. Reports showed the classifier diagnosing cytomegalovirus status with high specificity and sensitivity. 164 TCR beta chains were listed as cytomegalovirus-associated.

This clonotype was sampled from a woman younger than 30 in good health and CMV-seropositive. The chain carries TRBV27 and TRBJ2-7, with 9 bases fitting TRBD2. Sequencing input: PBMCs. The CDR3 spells CASSYSGGSYEQYF. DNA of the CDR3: TGTGCCAGCAGTTATAGCGGGGGTTCCTACGAGCAGTACTTC.